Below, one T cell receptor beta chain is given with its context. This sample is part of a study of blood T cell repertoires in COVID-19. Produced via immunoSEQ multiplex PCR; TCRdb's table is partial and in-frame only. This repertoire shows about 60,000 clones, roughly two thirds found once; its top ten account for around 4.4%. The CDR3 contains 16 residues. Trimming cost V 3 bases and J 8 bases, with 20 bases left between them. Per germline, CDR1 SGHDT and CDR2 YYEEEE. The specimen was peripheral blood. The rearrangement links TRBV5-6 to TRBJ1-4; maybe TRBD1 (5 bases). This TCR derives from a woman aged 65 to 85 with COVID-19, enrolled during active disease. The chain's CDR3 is CASSSPKTEGIEKLFF. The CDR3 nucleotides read TGTGCCAGCAGCTCCCCTAAGACGGAGGGGATAGAAAAACTGTTTTTT.